The 27 T cell receptor beta chains below were found in one sample sequenced in a study of cytomegalovirus exposure and HLA in healthy donors. Vbeta (60) and Jbeta (13) primers were used in the PCR. The repertoire was sequenced with immunoSEQ multiplex PCR; TCRdb's copy has only in-frame clones and lacks some. The table includes approximately 150,000 clones, 80% detected once. Material: PBMCs. Receptor source: a man younger than 30 in good health and CMV-seropositive.

This clone has only a few counts. This may come from a read error, since a much larger clone is one base off. Other nucleotide sequences in the sample specify the same CDR3. The rearrangement uses TRBV6-5 and TRBJ1-2; D unclear. The CDR3 length is 13 residues. From germline, CDR1 is MNHEY and CDR2 SVGAGI. CDR3 residues: CASSYSLNYGYTF. The CDR3 DNA follows: TGTGCCAGCAGTTACTCCCTCAACTATGGTTACACCTTC.

The sample holds a few counts of this clone. CDR3 loop: CASSYATGVGYEQYF. The CDR3 coding sequence is TGTGCCAGCAGCTACGCAACAGGGGTGGGTTACGAGCAGTACTTC. The chain couples TRBV4-2 to TRBJ2-7; 7 bases line up with TRBD1. J gave up 4 bases and V 5 bases, and 11 bases lay outside the gene matches. Germline CDR1 is LGHNA and CDR2 is YNFKEQ. The CDR3 totals 15 residues.

This clone has a single count. V is TRBV9 and J is TRBJ1-1, with unresolved D. The CDR3 length is 15 residues. Germline V gene sequence: CDR1 SGDLS, CDR2 YYNGEE. V lost 2 bases, J lost 3 bases, and 14 bases lay in between. The CDR3 sequence is CASSVAGSGYTEAFF. In DNA, the CDR3 is TGTGCCAGCAGCGTGGCCGGGTCGGGTTACACTGAAGCTTTCTTT. The full variable domain, with the rest looked up from reference TRBV9 and TRBJ1-1, is DSGVTQTPKHLITATGQRVTLRCSPRSGDLSVYWYQQSLDQGLQFLIQYYNGEERAKGNILERFSAQQFPDLHSELNLSSLELGDSALYFCASSVAGSGYTEAFFGQGTRLTVV.

The genes are TRBV29-1 and TRBJ2-7; D is possibly TRBD1 (6 bases). This CDR3 spans 15 amino acids. V was clipped by 7 bases and J by 6 bases, with 25 bases between them. Germline CDR1 reads SQVTM; CDR2 reads ANQGSEA. As DNA, the CDR3 is TGCAGCGCTATTATACAGGGTAGGACCTTTGGCGAGCAGTACTTC. This gives the protein CSAIIQGRTFGEQYF.

The chain is built from TRBV19 and TRBJ2-1; possible D gene TRBD2, 5 bases. CDR1 and CDR2 (germline): LNHDA, SQIVND (reference sequence). Trimming took off 4 bases at V and 5 bases at J, with 15 bases between the two ends. This CDR3 spans 15 amino acids. The CDR3 is CASSTSSGTHNEQFF. The CDR3 bases are TGTGCCAGTAGTACCTCCAGCGGAACTCACAATGAGCAGTTCTTC.

V usage is TRBV11-3 and J usage is TRBJ1-4, with 8 bases fitting TRBD1. The CDR3 spans 19 residues. Germline lookup yields CDR1 SGHNT and CDR2 YENEEA. J was trimmed by 0 bases and V by 5 bases; bases with no gene match: 14. CDR3: CASSTPNGTGFSTNEKLFF. The CDR3, as DNA: TGTGCCAGCAGCACCCCCAACGGGACAGGATTTTCAACTAATGAAAAACTGTTTTTT.

The chain has TRBV27 and TRBJ1-1, with D possibly TRBD1 on 5 matching bases. The V gene lost 6 bases and the J gene lost 5 bases, with 13 bases spanning the gap. This CDR3 has 13 residues. In germline, CDR1 is MNHEY, CDR2 SMNVEV (reference sequence). Written as DNA, the CDR3 is TGTGCCAGCAGCCCCGGGTCAGGGACTGAAGCTTTCTTT. Translated, it gives CASSPGSGTEAFF.

The CDR3 DNA reads TGCGCCAGCAGCTTGGTGATACGCCAGGGAATCCACGAGCAGTACTTC. Translated: CASSLVIRQGIHEQYF. V is TRBV5-1 and J is TRBJ2-7; D perhaps matches TRBD1 (5 bases). This CDR3 has 16 residues. V was shortened by 0 bases and J by 5 bases, with 18 bases between the two germline ends. Germline V gene sequence: CDR1 SGHRS, CDR2 YFSETQ.

This sequence joins TRBV4-3 and TRBJ2-3, with a tentative D call TRBD1 (5 bases). The CDR3 runs 15 residues. The V end was cut by 0 bases, the J end by 6 bases, with 13 bases between. Germline CDR1 and CDR2: LGHNA and YSLEER. In DNA, the CDR3 is TGCGCCAGCAGCCAAGATCTGATTGGGGCTGATACGCAGTATTTT. Translating it yields CASSQDLIGADTQYF.

The table lists this clone with a count of one. V and J are TRBV10-3 and TRBJ1-3; TRBD1 aligns across 9 bases. Germline V gene lookup returns CDR1 ENHRY and CDR2 SYGVKD. V lost 2 bases to trimming and J lost 4 bases; unmatched junction nucleotides: 6. This CDR3 comprises 16 residues. The CDR3 DNA follows: TGTGCCATCAGTGAGACGACAGGGGGTGTCGGAAACACCATATATTTT. Translation: CAISETTGGVGNTIYF.

This clone was picked up a small number of times. The chain combines TRBV20-1 with TRBJ2-1; D gene unclear. The germline CDR1 and CDR2 sequences are DFQATT and SNEGSKA (reference sequence). The CDR3 contains 11 residues. Trimming took off 2 bases at V and 9 bases at J, with 8 bases between the two ends. The chain's CDR3 is CSARPHAEQFF. The CDR3 nucleotides are TGCAGTGCTAGACCACACGCTGAGCAGTTCTTC.

This clone turned up a few times. This chain uses TRBV6-5 with TRBJ2-2, with 10 bases lining up with TRBD1. This CDR3 has 14 residues. Germline loops: CDR1 MNHEY, CDR2 SVGAGI. V shed 9 bases, J shed 5 bases, and the junction held 6 bases outside the gene matches. CDR3 in DNA: TGTGCCAGTTCCCGGGACAGGGGAACCGGGGAGCTGTTTTTT. It is translated as CASSRDRGTGELFF.

The V gene is TRBV30, the J gene TRBJ2-1, with a weak D call TRBD2 (6 bases). CDR1 and CDR2 from the germline V gene are GTSNPN and SVGIG (reference sequence). V was shortened by 5 bases and J by 3 bases, with 11 bases between the two germline ends. CDR3 length equals 13 residues. The CDR3 bases are TGTGCCTGGGACGGGGGTTACTACAATGAGCAGTTCTTC. It translates to CAWDGGYYNEQFF.

The chain is built from TRBV10-3 and TRBJ2-7; 7 bases fit TRBD1. Germline-derived CDR1 and CDR2 are ENHRY and SYGVKD. J lost 0 bases, V lost 4 bases, and 6 bases had no gene match. This CDR3 has 15 residues. CDR3 in amino acids: CAISVSDRSSYEQYF. CDR3 bases: TGTGCCATCAGTGTATCGGACAGGAGCTCCTACGAGCAGTACTTC.

The V and J genes are TRBV27 and TRBJ2-7; 8 bases agree with TRBD1. After removal of 6 bases from V and 4 bases from J, the junction contained 11 bases not matched to a gene. The CDR3 totals 15 residues. Germline V lookup: CDR1 MNHEY, CDR2 SMNVEV (reference sequence). For the CDR3, the DNA is TGTGCCAGCAGCATGACAGGGGCGAGGATATACGAGCAGTACTTC. This encodes CASSMTGARIYEQYF.

This clone has a single count. The CDR3 protein is CASSLSDTGELFF. CDR3 nucleotide sequence: TGCGCCAGCAGCCTATCGGACACCGGGGAGCTGTTTTTT. The genes are TRBV5-1 and TRBJ2-2, with D unclear. Germline V gene data show CDR1 as SGHRS and CDR2 as YFSETQ. CDR3 size: 13 residues. V was shortened by 4 bases and J by 3 bases, with 7 bases between the two germline ends.

V is TRBV9 and J is TRBJ1-1; 11 bases line up with TRBD1. The germline gives CDR1 SGDLS, CDR2 YYNGEE. This CDR3 is 17 amino acids long. The V gene end was trimmed by 0 bases and the J gene end by 0 bases; junction bases not matched to a gene: 4. The CDR3 here is CASSVARDRGVNTEAFF. The CDR3 coding sequence is TGTGCCAGCAGCGTAGCCCGGGACAGGGGGGTGAACACTGAAGCTTTCTTT.

The chain has TRBV7-9 and TRBJ2-2; D not certain. The CDR3 runs 14 residues. Germline V gene sequence: CDR1 SEHNR, CDR2 FQNEAQ (reference sequence). The V end lost 5 bases, the J end lost 0 bases, and 7 bases lay between the germline ends. The chain's CDR3 is CASSRDSNTGELFF. The CDR3 DNA reads TGTGCCAGCAGCCGAGACTCGAACACCGGGGAGCTGTTTTTT.

This clone was observed a handful of times. The CDR3, as DNA: TGTGCCAGCACCCCTTCAGCGGGAGATGACAATGAGCAGTTCTTC. It yields the protein CASTPSAGDDNEQFF. This chain links TRBV27 with TRBJ2-1; 8 positions match TRBD2. This CDR3 region has 15 residues. Germline V gives CDR1 MNHEY, CDR2 SMNVEV (reference sequence). V was clipped by 7 bases and J by 5 bases; unmatched bases: 10.

V and J are TRBV5-4 and TRBJ2-1, with TRBD1 matching 9 bases. Germline CDR1 reads SGHNT; CDR2 reads YYREEE (reference sequence). J gave up 3 bases and V 4 bases, and 5 bases lay outside the gene matches. CDR3 length: 15 amino acids. The CDR3 nucleotides are TGTGCCAGCAGCGCGGGGACAGGGTACTACAATGAGCAGTTCTTC. It is translated as CASSAGTGYYNEQFF. Based on the CDR3 plus reference TRBV5-4 and TRBJ2-1, the full variable domain is ETGVTQSPTHLIKTRGQQVTLRCSSQSGHNTVSWYQQALGQGPQFIFQYYREEENGRGNFPPRFSGLQFPNYSSELNVNALELDDSALYLCASSAGTGYYNEQFFGPGTRLTVL.

Of note for this clone: One end of the junction does not line up with germline, which may come from a read error. This chain connects TRBV7-9 to TRBJ2-2; 7 bases fit TRBD1. Germline V lookup: CDR1 SEHNR, CDR2 FQNEAQ (reference sequence). The CDR3 runs 15 residues. This CDR3 reads CSSSYSGGNTGELFF. CDR3 coding DNA: TGTTCCAGCAGCTATTCAGGGGGAAACACCGGGGAGCTGTTTTTT.

V is TRBV7-3 and J is TRBJ2-3; TRBD2 aligns across 9 bases. With V trimmed by 5 bases and J by 3 bases, 9 bases remained unmatched. The CDR3 covers 16 residues. Germline V gene data show CDR1 as SGHTA and CDR2 as FQGTGA. The CDR3 reads CASSELGGGATDTQYF. The CDR3, as DNA: TGTGCCAGCAGCGAACTGGGCGGGGGGGCTACAGATACGCAGTATTTT. Variable domain in full (rest from reference TRBV7-3 and TRBJ2-3): GAGVSQTPSNKVTEKGKYVELRCDPISGHTALYWYRQSLGQGPEFLIYFQGTGAADDSGLPNDRFFAVRPEGSVSTLKIQRTERGDSAVYLCASSELGGGATDTQYFGPGTRLTVL.

The genes are TRBV2 and TRBJ2-7, with a weak D call TRBD1 (6 bases). The CDR3 totals 11 residues. Trimming stripped 6 bases from V and 6 bases from J, with 9 bases between. CDR1 and CDR2 from the germline V gene are SNHLY and FYNNEI. CDR3 nucleotide sequence: TGTGCCAGCAGCAGGGGCCGCGAGCAGTACTTC. Its protein is CASSRGREQYF. Full variable domain (outside the CDR3, taken from reference TRBV2 and TRBJ2-7): EPEVTQTPSHQVTQMGQEVILRCVPISNHLYFYWYRQILGQKVEFLVSFYNNEISEKSEIFDDQFSVERPDGSNFTLKIRSTKLEDSAMYFCASSRGREQYFGPGTRLTVT.

V is TRBV5-1 and J is TRBJ1-2; D unclear. CDR3 size: 13 residues. Germline V CDR1 and CDR2: SGHRS, YFSETQ. V was pared by 0 bases and J by 5 bases, with 8 bases between. CDR3 protein: CASSLGGSYGYTF. Here the CDR3 DNA reads TGCGCCAGCAGCTTGGGAGGGTCTTATGGCTACACCTTC.

This clone was found a few times. V and J are TRBV9 and TRBJ2-7; D gene uncertain. The CDR3 runs to 14 residues. V lost 1 base, J lost 2 bases, and 10 bases lay in between. CDR1 and CDR2 from the germline V gene are SGDLS and YYNGEE. The CDR3 DNA reads as TGTGCCAGCAGCGTACGATTCGAGGCCTACGAGCAGTACTTC. Residues: CASSVRFEAYEQYF.

The CDR3 coding sequence is TGCGCCAGCAGCTTGGCCGGGACAGGCTACTACGAGCAGTACTTC. Protein product: CASSLAGTGYYEQYF. The rearrangement uses TRBV5-1 and TRBJ2-7; 8 bases are a match to TRBD1. The CDR3 totals 15 residues. Germline CDR1 SGHRS, CDR2 YFSETQ. The V gene end was trimmed by 0 bases and the J gene end by 3 bases; junction bases not matched to a gene: 5.

V is TRBV5-1 and J is TRBJ2-7, with D maybe TRBD1 (6 bases). CDR3 length: 13 residues. The germline V and J ends were trimmed by 6 bases and 6 bases, with 16 bases remaining between them. Germline CDR1 is SGHRS and CDR2 is YFSETQ. This chain's CDR3 is CASTEMGAGEQYF. Written as DNA, the CDR3 is TGCGCCAGCACCGAAATGGGGGCAGGCGAGCAGTACTTC. Using reference TRBV5-1 and TRBJ2-7 for the parts outside the CDR3, the full variable domain is KAGVTQTPRYLIKTRGQQVTLSCSPISGHRSVSWYQQTPGQGLQFLFEYFSETQRNKGNFPGRFSGRQFSNSRSEMNVSTLELGDSALYLCASTEMGAGEQYFGPGTRLTVT.